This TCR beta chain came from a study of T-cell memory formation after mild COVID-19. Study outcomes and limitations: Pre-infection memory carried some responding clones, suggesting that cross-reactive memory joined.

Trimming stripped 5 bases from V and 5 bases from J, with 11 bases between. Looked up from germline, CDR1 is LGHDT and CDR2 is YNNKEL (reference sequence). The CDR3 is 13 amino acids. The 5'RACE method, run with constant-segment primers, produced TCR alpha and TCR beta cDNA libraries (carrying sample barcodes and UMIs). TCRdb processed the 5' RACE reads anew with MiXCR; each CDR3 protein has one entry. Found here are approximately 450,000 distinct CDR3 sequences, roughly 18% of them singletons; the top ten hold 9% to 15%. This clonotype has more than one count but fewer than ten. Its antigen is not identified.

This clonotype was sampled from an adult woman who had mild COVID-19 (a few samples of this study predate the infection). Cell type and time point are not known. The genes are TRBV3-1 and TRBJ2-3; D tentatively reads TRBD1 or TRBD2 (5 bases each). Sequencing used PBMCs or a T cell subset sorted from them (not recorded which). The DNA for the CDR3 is TGTGCCAGCAGCTTTCAGGGAGTAGATACGCAGTATTTT. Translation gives CASSFQGVDTQYF.